One T cell receptor (beta chain) is described in this entry. This sample is drawn from a study of chemoradiotherapy in HPV16-positive cancers. The ends lost 7 bases at V and 7 bases at J; junction bases unmatched: 10. Germline CDR1 is SEHNR and CDR2 is FQNEAQ (reference sequence). This CDR3 has 13 amino acids. Sequencing used immunoSEQ multiplex PCR; TCRdb keeps in-frame clones, though not all of them. The table has 8,400 or so clones, around 90% seen once. The sequencing here drew on blood, taken from a patient who underwent chemoradiotherapy. This receptor was obtained from a human donor with HPV-associated anogenital cancer. J is TRBJ2-7 and V is TRBV7-9; 7 bases are a match to TRBD2. CDR3 DNA: TGTGCCAGCAACCCCATTCCCGGGGGGGAGCAGTACTTC. It codes for CASNPIPGGEQYF.